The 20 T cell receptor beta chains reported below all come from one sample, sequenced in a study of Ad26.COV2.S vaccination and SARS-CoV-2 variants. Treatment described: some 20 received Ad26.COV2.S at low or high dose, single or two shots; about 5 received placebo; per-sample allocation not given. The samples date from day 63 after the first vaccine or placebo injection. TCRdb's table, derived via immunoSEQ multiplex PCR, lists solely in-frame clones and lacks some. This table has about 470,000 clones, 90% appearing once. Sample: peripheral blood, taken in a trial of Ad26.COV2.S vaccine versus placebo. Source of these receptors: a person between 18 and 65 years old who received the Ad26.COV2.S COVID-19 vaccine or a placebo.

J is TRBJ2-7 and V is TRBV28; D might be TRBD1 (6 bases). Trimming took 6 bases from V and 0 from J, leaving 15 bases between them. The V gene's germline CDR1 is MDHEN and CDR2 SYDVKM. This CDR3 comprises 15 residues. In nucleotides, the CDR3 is TGTGCCAGCAGCCTCCCGACAGGAGCCTCCTACGAGCAGTACTTC. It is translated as CASSLPTGASYEQYF.

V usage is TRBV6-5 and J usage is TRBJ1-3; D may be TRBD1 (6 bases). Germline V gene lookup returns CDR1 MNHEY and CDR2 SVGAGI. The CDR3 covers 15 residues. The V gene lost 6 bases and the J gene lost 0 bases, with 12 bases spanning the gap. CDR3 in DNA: TGTGCCAGCAGCCGAGGGACAAGCTCTGGAAACACCATATATTTT. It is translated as CASSRGTSSGNTIYF.

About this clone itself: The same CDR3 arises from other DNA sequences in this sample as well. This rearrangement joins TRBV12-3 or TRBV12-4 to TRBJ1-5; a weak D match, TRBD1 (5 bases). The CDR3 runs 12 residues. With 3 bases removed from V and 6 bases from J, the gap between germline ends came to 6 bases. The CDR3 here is CASSLGGQPQHF. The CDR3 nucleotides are TGTGCCAGCAGTTTGGGGGGTCAGCCCCAGCATTTT.

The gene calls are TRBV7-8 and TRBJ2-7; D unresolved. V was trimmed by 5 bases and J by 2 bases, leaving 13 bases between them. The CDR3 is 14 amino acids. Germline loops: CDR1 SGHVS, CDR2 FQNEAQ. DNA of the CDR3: TGTGCCAGCAGCCACCTTCTGGCGGCCTACGAGCAGTACTTC. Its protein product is CASSHLLAAYEQYF. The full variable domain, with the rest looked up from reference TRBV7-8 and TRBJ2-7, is GAGVSQSPRYKVAKRGQDVALRCDPISGHVSLFWYQQALGQGPEFLTYFQNEAQLDKSGLPSDRFFAERPEGSVSTLKIQRTQQEDSAVYLCASSHLLAAYEQYFGPGTRLTVT.

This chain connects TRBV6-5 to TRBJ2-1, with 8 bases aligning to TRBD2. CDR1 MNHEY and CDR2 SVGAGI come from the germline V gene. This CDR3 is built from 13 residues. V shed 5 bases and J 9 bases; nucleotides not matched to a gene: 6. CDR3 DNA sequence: TGTGCCAGCAGTCCGCGGGAGGAGCGTGAGCAGTTCTTC. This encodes CASSPREEREQFF.

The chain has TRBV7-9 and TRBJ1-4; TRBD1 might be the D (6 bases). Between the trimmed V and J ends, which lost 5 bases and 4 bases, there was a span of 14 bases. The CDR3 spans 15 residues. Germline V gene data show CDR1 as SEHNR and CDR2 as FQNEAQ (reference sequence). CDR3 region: CASSGRTELNEKLFF. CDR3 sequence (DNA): TGTGCCAGCAGCGGGAGGACAGAGCTTAATGAAAAACTGTTTTTT.

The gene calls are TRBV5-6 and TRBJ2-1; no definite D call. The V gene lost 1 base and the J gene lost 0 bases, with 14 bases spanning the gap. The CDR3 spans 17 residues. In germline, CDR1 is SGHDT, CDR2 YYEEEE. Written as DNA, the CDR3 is TGTGCCAGCAGCTTGTATGTTGACACAAGCTCCTACAATGAGCAGTTCTTC. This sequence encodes CASSLYVDTSSYNEQFF.

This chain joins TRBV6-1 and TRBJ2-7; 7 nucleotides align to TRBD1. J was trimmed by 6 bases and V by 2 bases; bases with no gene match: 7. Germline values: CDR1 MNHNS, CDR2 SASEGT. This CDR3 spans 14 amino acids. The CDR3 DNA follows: TGTGCCAGCAGTGAAAACAGGGGACGGGGCGAGCAGTACTTC. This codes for CASSENRGRGEQYF.

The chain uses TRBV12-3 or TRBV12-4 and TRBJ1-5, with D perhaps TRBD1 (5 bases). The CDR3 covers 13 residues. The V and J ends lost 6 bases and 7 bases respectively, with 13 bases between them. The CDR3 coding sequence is TGTGCCAGCAGCAGGGCCCTAGGGCAGCCCCAGCATTTT. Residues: CASSRALGQPQHF.

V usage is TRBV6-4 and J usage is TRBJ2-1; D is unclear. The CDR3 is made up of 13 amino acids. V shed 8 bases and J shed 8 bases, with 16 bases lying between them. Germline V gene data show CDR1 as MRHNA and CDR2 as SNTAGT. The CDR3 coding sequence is TGTGCCAGCCGGGCCCCGGGTACCGATGAGCAGTTCTTC. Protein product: CASRAPGTDEQFF.

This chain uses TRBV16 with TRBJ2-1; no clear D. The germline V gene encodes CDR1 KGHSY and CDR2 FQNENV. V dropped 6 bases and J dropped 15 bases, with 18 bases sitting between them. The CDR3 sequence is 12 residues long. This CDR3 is CASSNRDPLRFF. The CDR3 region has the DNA TGTGCCAGCAGTAATAGGGATCCACTCAGGTTCTTC.

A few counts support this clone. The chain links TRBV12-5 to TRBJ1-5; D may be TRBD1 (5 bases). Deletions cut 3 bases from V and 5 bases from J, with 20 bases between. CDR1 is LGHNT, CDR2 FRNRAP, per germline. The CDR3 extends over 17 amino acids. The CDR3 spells CASGLSPPGRADQPQHF. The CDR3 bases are TGTGCTAGTGGTTTATCCCCACCGGGCAGGGCGGATCAGCCCCAGCATTTT.

DNA of the CDR3: TGTGCCAGCAGCTTGGGTTACTTTAACACCGGGGAGCTGTTTTTT. It translates to CASSLGYFNTGELFF. V gene TRBV7-6 combines with J gene TRBJ2-2; D gene unclear. Trimming left V 3 bases short and J 2 bases short, with 10 bases between. Germline V lookup: CDR1 SGHVS, CDR2 FNYEAQ. The CDR3 runs to 15 residues.

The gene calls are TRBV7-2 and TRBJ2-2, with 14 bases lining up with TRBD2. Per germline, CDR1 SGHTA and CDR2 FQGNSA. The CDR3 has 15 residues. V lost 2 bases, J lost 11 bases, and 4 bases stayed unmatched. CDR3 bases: TGTGCCAGCAGCTTACGACTAGCGGGAGGGCGAGAGCTGTTTTTT. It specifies CASSLRLAGGRELFF.

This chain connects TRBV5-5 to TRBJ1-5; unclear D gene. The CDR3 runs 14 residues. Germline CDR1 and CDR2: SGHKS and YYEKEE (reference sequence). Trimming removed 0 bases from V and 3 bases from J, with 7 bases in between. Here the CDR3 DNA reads TGTGCCAGCAGCTTGGATCAGACCAATCAGCCCCAGCATTTT. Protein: CASSLDQTNQPQHF. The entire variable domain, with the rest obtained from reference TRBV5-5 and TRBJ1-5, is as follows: DAGVTQSPTHLIKTRGQQVTLRCSPISGHKSVSWYQQVLGQGPQFIFQYYEKEERGRGNFPDRFSARQFPNYSSELNVNALLLGDSALYLCASSLDQTNQPQHFGDGTRLSIL.

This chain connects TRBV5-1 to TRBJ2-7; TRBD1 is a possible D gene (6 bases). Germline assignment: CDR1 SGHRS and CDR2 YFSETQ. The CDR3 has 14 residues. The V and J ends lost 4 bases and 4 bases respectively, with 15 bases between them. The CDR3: CASSGTGWGYEQYF. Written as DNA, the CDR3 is TGCGCCAGCAGCGGTACAGGGTGGGGGTACGAGCAGTACTTC.

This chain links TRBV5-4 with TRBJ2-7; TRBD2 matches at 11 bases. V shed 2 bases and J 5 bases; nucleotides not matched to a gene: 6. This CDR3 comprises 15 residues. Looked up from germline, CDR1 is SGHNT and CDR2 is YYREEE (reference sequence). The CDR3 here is CASSFLTSGNHEQYF. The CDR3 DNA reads TGTGCCAGCAGCTTCCTGACTAGCGGGAACCACGAGCAGTACTTC.

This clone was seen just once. DNA for the CDR3: TGTGCCAGCAGTACCTCCGTGGGGCCGAATGAAAAACTGTTTTTT. The encoded protein is CASSTSVGPNEKLFF. V gene TRBV28 combines with J gene TRBJ1-4, with D maybe TRBD1 (5 bases). This CDR3 has 15 residues. Trimming shortened V by 5 bases and J by 5 bases, and 15 bases separated the two germline ends. Germline CDR1 reads MDHEN; CDR2 reads SYDVKM.

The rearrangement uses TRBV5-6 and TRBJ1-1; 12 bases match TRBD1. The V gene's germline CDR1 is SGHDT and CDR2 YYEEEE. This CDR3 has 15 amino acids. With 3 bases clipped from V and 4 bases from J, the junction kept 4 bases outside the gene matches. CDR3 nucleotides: TGTGCCAGCAGCTGGGGGACAGGGGGCTTCACTGAAGCTTTCTTT. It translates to CASSWGTGGFTEAFF. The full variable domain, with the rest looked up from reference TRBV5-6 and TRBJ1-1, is DAGVTQSPTHLIKTRGQQVTLRCSPKSGHDTVSWYQQALGQGPQFIFQYYEEEERQRGNFPDRFSGHQFPNYSSELNVNALLLGDSALYLCASSWGTGGFTEAFFGQGTRLTVV.

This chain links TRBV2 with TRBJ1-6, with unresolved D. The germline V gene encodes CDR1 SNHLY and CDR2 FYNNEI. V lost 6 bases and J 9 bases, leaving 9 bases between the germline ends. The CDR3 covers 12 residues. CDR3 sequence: CASSASGSPLHF. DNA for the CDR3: TGTGCCAGCAGCGCCTCAGGTTCACCCCTCCACTTT. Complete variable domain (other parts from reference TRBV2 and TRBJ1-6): EPEVTQTPSHQVTQMGQEVILRCVPISNHLYFYWYRQILGQKVEFLVSFYNNEISEKSEIFDDQFSVERPDGSNFTLKIRSTKLEDSAMYFCASSASGSPLHFGNGTRLTVT.